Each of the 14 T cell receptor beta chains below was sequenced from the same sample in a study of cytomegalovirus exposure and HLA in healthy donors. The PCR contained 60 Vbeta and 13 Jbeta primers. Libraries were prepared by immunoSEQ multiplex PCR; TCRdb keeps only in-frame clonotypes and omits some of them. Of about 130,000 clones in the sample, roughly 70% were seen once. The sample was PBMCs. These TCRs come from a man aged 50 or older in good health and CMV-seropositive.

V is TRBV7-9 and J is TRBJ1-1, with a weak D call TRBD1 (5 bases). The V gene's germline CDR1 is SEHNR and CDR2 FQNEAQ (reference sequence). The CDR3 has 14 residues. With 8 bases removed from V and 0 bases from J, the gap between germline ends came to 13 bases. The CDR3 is CASRLGAMNTEAFF. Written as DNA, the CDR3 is TGTGCCAGCCGTTTAGGGGCAATGAACACTGAAGCTTTCTTT.

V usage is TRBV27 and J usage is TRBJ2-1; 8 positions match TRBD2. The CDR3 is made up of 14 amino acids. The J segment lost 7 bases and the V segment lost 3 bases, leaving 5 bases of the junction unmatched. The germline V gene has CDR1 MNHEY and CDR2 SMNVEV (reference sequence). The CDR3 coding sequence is TGTGCCAGCAGTTTGCGGACTAGCTGGAATGAGCAGTTCTTC. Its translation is CASSLRTSWNEQFF.

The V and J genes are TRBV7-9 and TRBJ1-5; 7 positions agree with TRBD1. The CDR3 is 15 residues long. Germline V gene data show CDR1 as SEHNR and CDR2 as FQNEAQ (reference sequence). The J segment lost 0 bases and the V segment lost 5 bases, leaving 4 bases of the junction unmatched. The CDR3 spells CASSPGQDSNQPQHF. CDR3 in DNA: TGTGCCAGCAGCCCAGGACAGGATAGCAATCAGCCCCAGCATTTT.

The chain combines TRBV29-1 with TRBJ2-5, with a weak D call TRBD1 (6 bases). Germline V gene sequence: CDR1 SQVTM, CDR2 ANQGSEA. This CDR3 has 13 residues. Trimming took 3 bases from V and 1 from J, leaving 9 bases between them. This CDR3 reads CSVDAGVQETQYF. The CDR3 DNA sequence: TGCAGCGTTGACGCAGGGGTCCAAGAGACCCAGTACTTC.

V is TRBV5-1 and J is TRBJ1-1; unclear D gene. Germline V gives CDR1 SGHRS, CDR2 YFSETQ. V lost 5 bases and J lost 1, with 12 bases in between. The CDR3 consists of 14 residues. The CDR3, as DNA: TGCGCCAGCAGGATAGATAGTGGGAACACTGAAGCTTTCTTT. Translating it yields CASRIDSGNTEAFF.

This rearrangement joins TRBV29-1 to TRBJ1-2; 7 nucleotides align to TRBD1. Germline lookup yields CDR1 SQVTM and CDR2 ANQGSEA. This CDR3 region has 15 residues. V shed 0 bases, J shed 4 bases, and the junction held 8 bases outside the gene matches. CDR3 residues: CSVEDGQGDGYGYTF. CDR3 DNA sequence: TGCAGCGTTGAAGATGGGCAGGGGGATGGCTATGGCTACACCTTC.

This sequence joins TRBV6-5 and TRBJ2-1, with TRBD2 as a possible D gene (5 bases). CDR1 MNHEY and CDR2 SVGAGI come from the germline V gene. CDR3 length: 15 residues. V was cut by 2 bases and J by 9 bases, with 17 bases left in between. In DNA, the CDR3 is TGTGCCAGCAGTTACCGCGGATCAGTAAGCGGTGAGCAGTTCTTC. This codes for CASSYRGSVSGEQFF.

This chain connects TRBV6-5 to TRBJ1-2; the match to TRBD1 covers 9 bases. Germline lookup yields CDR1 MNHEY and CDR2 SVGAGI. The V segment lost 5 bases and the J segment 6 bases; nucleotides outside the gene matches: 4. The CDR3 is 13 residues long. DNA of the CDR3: TGTGCCAGCAGTCTGGACAGGGGAGATGGCTACACCTTC. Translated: CASSLDRGDGYTF.

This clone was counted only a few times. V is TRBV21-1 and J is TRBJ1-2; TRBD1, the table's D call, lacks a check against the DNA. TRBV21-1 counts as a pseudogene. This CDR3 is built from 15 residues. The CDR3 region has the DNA TGTGCCAGCAGCGCCAAGGGGGACAGGGGATTTGGCTACACCTTC. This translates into CASSAKGDRGFGYTF.

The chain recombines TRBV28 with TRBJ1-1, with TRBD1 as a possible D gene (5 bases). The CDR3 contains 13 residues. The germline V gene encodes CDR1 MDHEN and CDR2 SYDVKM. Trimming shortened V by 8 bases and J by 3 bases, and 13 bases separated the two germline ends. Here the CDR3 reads CASFSRQYTEAFF. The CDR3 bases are TGTGCCAGCTTTTCCCGACAGTACACTGAAGCTTTCTTT.

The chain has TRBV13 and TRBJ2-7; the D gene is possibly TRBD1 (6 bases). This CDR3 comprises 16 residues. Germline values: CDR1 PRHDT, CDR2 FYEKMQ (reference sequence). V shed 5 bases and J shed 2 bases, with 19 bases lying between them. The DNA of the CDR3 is TGTGCCAGCAGCGAAGACAGGTCCTTAGGCCCCTACGAGCAGTACTTC. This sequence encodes CASSEDRSLGPYEQYF. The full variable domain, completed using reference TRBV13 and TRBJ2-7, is AAGVIQSPRHLIKEKRETATLKCYPIPRHDTVYWYQQGPGQDPQFLISFYEKMQSDKGSIPDRFSAQQFSDYHSELNMSSLELGDSALYFCASSEDRSLGPYEQYFGPGTRLTVT.

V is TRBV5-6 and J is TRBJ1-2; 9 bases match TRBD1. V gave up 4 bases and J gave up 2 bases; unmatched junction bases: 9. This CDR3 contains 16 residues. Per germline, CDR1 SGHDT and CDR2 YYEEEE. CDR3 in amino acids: CASSRRPGTGNYGYTF. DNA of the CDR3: TGTGCCAGCAGCCGTAGACCCGGGACAGGGAACTATGGCTACACCTTC.

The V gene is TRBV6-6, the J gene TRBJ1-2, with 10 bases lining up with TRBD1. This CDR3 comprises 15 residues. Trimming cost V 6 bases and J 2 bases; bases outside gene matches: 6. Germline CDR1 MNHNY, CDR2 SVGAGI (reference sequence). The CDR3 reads CASSPGQGLNYGYTF. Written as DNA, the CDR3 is TGTGCCAGCAGCCCGGGACAGGGGCTAAACTATGGCTACACCTTC.

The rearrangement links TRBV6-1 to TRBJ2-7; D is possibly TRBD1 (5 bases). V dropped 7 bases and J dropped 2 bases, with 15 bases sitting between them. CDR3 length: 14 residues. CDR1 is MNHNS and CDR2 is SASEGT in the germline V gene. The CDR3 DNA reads TGTGCCAGCAACACGCGACAGCGAACCTACGAGCAGTACTTC. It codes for CASNTRQRTYEQYF.